This T cell receptor (beta chain) appears in the sequencing data of a study of T cell responses to AZD1222 COVID-19 vaccine. Regarding the study as a whole: None of the repertoires were sampled until the peak T cell response had passed.

This CDR3 has 13 residues. Germline CDR1 and CDR2: SNHLY and FYNNEI. The V gene end was trimmed by 6 bases and the J gene end by 3 bases; junction bases not matched to a gene: 4. The data were produced by immunoSEQ multiplex PCR, yet TCRdb's version contains in-frame clones alone and is incomplete. This table has some 120,000 clones, roughly 90% appearing once. A word on this clone: Its antigen is currently unknown.

The sequences come from peripheral blood, collected on day 0 of AZD1222 vaccination. The chain has TRBV2 and TRBJ2-7; 8 positions match TRBD1. This sequence was found in an adult in good health. In DNA, the CDR3 is TGTGCCAGCAGCTCACAGGGGGACTACGAGCAGTACTTC. Its translation is CASSSQGDYEQYF.